This TCR beta chain was recorded in a study of blood T cells in healthy people across ages (dated by TCRdb to 2014 to 2015). About the full investigation: In model experiments, template switching captured about one uniquely barcoded TCR beta cDNA molecule for every two T cells. Four age groups were formed from the donors: young (average 16 years), middle-aged (around 39), aged (roughly 58) and long-lived (approximately 78). Using the same blood draw, the study looked at two additional independent replicas of 1 million unique cDNA reads for two donors, one aged 18 to 30 and the other aged 80 or older. To avoid experimental bias, donors of different ages were spread randomly across the sequencing lanes. The study measured age-related changes in TCR beta repertoire diversity using deep sequencing normalized with unique cDNA molecular identifiers.

This clonotype has ten or more counts. Its antigen has not been determined. No quality values exist for individual bases; no much larger clone is one base distant. The study at large found these results: Because profiling used bulk unsorted PBMCs, naive and antigen-experienced compartments could not be compared conclusively. The percentage of naive T cells measured by flow cytometry correlated strongly with observed TCR beta diversity. Compared with the aged group, the long-lived group had more naive CD4+ T cells, fewer expanded clones and increased TCR diversity, suggesting age selection. Observed TCR beta diversity per million T cells fell roughly linearly with age, and a significant reduction was already apparent by age around 40. Donor CMV infection status was unknown, potentially confounding age-related changes in expanded clonotypes. Estimates of total diversity based on one million sequenced T cells were considered lower bounds and underestimates.

The roughly 38 donors, aged about 6 to 95 years, were systemically healthy Caucasian individuals from Russia. Roughly 10 milliliters of peripheral blood were collected from each donor into EDTA-treated Vacutainer tubes. PBMCs were isolated by Ficoll-Paque density-gradient centrifugation, with at least 6 million obtained per sample. Trizol reagent was used to extract total RNA from PBMCs, with at least 6 micrograms per sample. For every donor, an aliquot of PBMCs went through flow cytometry to measure the percentages of naive CD45RAhigh/CD27high T cells. The library was produced with 5' RACE. Sequencing instrument: Illumina HiSeq 2500. A second roughly 7 to 11 cycle PCR used a sample-barcoded 5' primer and a J-beta primer mix. Each TCR beta cDNA molecule received a unique molecular identifier from a template-switch 5' adaptor carrying 12 random nucleotides. At least 2.5 million CDR3-containing paired-end reads were obtained from each sample. The Mint cDNA synthesis kit, primed by a TRBC-specific oligonucleotide, was used to synthesize first-strand cDNA from all RNA. Following uracil-DNA glycosylase treatment, all cDNA underwent a first 18-cycle PCR with the universal primers M1SS and BC2_uni_R. The study's processing was this. Each sample was normalized by randomly selecting 1 million high-quality reads, each carrying a distinct molecular identifier. Reads sharing molecular identifiers were discarded rather than binned into consensus sequences. CDR3 identification, clonotype clustering and error correction used MiTCR with a Q25 quality threshold and the strictest error-elimination algorithm. A nonparametric unseen species model with Euler transformation was used to estimate lower-bound total TCR beta diversity. Using fastp at Q25 and MiXCR, TCRdb reprocessed the public reads and kept productive beta chains. Rows are combined by CDR3 protein, so each entry shows the most common genes and DNA. Clone size and V and J calls follow TCRdb, not the original study. For this sample there are some 670,000 distinct CDR3 sequences; over 40% appear just once. The top ten hold roughly 12% of the sample.

The source of this sequence is a woman over 75 in good health. Material: blood.

The CDR3 in this case is CASSPDRAIGNQPQHF. Read as DNA, the sequence is TGTGCCAGCAGCCCTGACAGGGCGATCGGCAATCAGCCCCAGCATTTT. The chain employs TRBV7-9 and TRBJ1-5, and 7 junction bases match TRBD1. Unmatched junction bases come to 9, with V trimmed by 5 bases and J by 2 bases. The cysteine opens and the phenylalanine closes a CDR3 of 16 amino acids. Only the CDR3 part of the read is kept: 48 bases, read in frame from the first base. CDR1 and CDR2 are read off the germline V gene (reference sequence) as SEHNR and FQNEAQ.